This T cell receptor beta chain was retrieved from a study of identical twins. The germline gives CDR1 MDHEN, CDR2 SYDVKM. CDR3 size: 15 residues. Unmatched junction bases numbered 7, after V lost 6 bases and J lost 2 bases. Among all donors, each was a healthy Caucasian. Study results and caveats: Part of the zero-insertion signal could reflect confounding by invariant MAIT and iNKT cells. Twins showed weaker excess sharing in their beta out-of-frame sequences.

Concerning this clonotype itself: Antigen specificity is unknown. Because it lacks the conserved phenylalanine or tryptophan at the end, this CDR3 is likely a read error.

Unique molecular identifiers were in the cDNA, with template-switch universal primer binding. MiXCR, applied by TCRdb to the 5' RACE reads, yields one record per CDR3 protein. The sample lists hundreds of thousands of distinct CDR3 sequences; approximately 6.1% were seen once. Sequencing was done on a sample of naive T cells sorted from blood. The chain employs TRBV28 and TRBJ1-2; 9 bases are a match to TRBD1. The TCR was taken from a man younger than 30 in good health. The CDR3 spells CASSRGTGKNYGYTY. The CDR3 DNA is TGTGCCAGCAGCCGCGGGACAGGGAAAAACTATGGCTACACCTAC.